This TCR beta chain came from a study of cytomegalovirus exposure and HLA in healthy donors. Points from the study as a whole: Productive rates of about 87% or about 30% were seen for most TCR beta V segments in an earlier analysis. The only immune exposure information that was available was CMV serostatus. TCR beta V- and J-gene trimming, according to a later analysis, was linked to a missense DCLRE1C variant.

The donors, nominally healthy at sampling, likely had unrecorded immune exposures. Germline CDR1 LGHNA, CDR2 YNFKEQ. The CDR3 totals 13 residues. With V trimmed by 3 bases and J by 15 bases, 9 bases remained unmatched. PCR amplification relied on 60 Vbeta primers (plus 13 Jbeta primers). Libraries were prepared by immunoSEQ multiplex PCR; TCRdb keeps only in-frame clonotypes and omits some of them. The sample shows about 90,000 clones, over 65% of them seen only once. As regards this clone: Its specificity is unknown.

The rearrangement uses TRBV4-2 and TRBJ2-4; TRBD1 agrees at 9 bases. Source material: PBMCs. The receptor comes from a woman in her 40s in good health and CMV-seropositive. DNA of the CDR3: TGTGCCAGCAGCCACCCGACAGGGGGGTTCATGTACTTC. It codes for CASSHPTGGFMYF.